This T cell receptor beta chain was found in a study of T cells in Graves' hyperthyroidism and ophthalmopathy. The CDR3 extends over 13 amino acids. Germline V gives CDR1 SNHLY, CDR2 FYNNEI. Deletions cut 6 bases from V and 5 bases from J, with 13 bases between. About this clonotype: Antigen specificity is unknown. A read error is possible here, since a much larger clone lies one base away.

Broader study findings: Classification by a 13 V-J model distinguished ophthalmopathy from stable hyperthyroidism.

Exclusion of a patient resulted from uncontrolled infection, other autoimmune disease, pregnancy or lactation. It was RNA transcripts that yielded the amplified TCR beta CDR3 regions. The HTBI primer set served for first-round RT-PCR of the TCR CDR3. TCRdb re-analysed the multiplex PCR reads in MiXCR, keeping a single row per CDR3 protein. The data show roughly 500,000 distinct CDR3 sequences, with around 43% seen just once and roughly 45% held by the top ten. Specimen: peripheral blood or thyroid tissue (not recorded which). This TCR was sampled from an adult woman with Graves' disease, either hyperthyroidism or ophthalmopathy (not recorded which). The gene calls are TRBV2 and TRBJ1-1, with a possible D match to TRBD1 (5 bases). As DNA, the CDR3 is TGTGCCAGCAGCCAACGGGGCTGGACTGAAGCTTTCTTT. Translation gives CASSQRGWTEAFF.